Following are 19 T cell receptor beta chains from one sample sequenced in a study of identical twins. TCRdb re-called the 5' RACE reads through MiXCR, storing one row per CDR3 protein. The sample yields some 600,000 distinct CDR3 sequences, less than 9% seen once. The same sample was also studied in work on yellow fever vaccine responses in identical twins.

Input material: PBMCs. All receptors derive from a woman younger than 35 in good health.

The chain is built from TRBV20-1 and TRBJ1-2; a weak D match, TRBD1 (6 bases). The germline V and J ends were trimmed by 3 bases and 2 bases, with 10 bases remaining between them. Germline V lookup: CDR1 DFQATT, CDR2 SNEGSKA (reference sequence). The length of the CDR3 is 13 residues. CDR3 in amino acids: CSASLTGNYGYTF. CDR3 sequence (DNA): TGCAGTGCTAGCTTAACAGGGAACTATGGCTACACCTTC.

In its sample, this clonotype was seen a few times. The V and J genes are TRBV7-6 and TRBJ1-5; D gene uncertain. The V gene's germline CDR1 is SGHVS and CDR2 FNYEAQ. V lost 5 bases and J lost 2, with 4 bases in between. The length of the CDR3 is 12 residues. CDR3 residues: CASSDRNQPQHF. The CDR3 DNA reads TGTGCCAGCAGCGACCGCAATCAGCCCCAGCATTTT.

This clonotype was seen repeatedly, ten times or more. This sequence joins TRBV28 and TRBJ2-2, with 9 bases aligning to TRBD2. V gave up 7 bases and J gave up 1 base; unmatched junction bases: 19. From germline, CDR1 is MDHEN and CDR2 SYDVKM. The CDR3 has 20 amino acids. Here the CDR3 DNA reads TGTGCCAGCAAAAAACAAAACCTAGCGGGGTATATTATGAACACCGGGGAGCTGTTTTTT. Amino acid sequence: CASKKQNLAGYIMNTGELFF.

This clonotype occurred many times. The V gene is TRBV4-1, the J gene TRBJ2-3; D is possibly TRBD1 (5 bases). CDR3 length: 16 amino acids. V was clipped by 1 base and J by 6 bases, with 17 bases between them. The germline V gene has CDR1 MGHRA and CDR2 YSYEKL. The CDR3 region has the DNA TGCGCCAGCAGCCAAGTTTTAACCAGCAAGGGGGATACGCAGTATTTT. Protein sequence: CASSQVLTSKGDTQYF.

The sample holds a few counts of this clonotype. The chain recombines TRBV6-4 with TRBJ2-5, with D maybe TRBD2 (5 bases). The CDR3 has 13 amino acids. CDR1 and CDR2 (germline): MRHNA, SNTAGT. V was trimmed by 2 bases and J by 7 bases, leaving 11 bases between them. CDR3 loop: CASSDGAEGTQYF. CDR3 DNA: TGTGCCAGCAGTGACGGTGCCGAGGGGACCCAGTACTTC.

Notes on this clonotype: This may come from a read error, since a much larger clone is one base off. CDR3 sequence: CAIERGNCNNEQFF. The CDR3 nucleotides read TGTGCCATCGAAAGAGGGAACTGCAACAATGAGCAGTTCTTC. The rearrangement links TRBV10-3 to TRBJ2-1; TRBD2 might be the D (5 bases). Germline loops: CDR1 ENHRY, CDR2 SYGVKD. The CDR3 sequence is 14 residues long. Trimming removed 8 bases at V and 5 bases at J, with 16 bases between.

This clonotype was seen more than once but under ten times. The rearrangement joins TRBV11-2 to TRBJ2-7; TRBD2 matches at 7 bases. The CDR3 contains 14 residues. Losses at the gene ends were 1 base for V and 5 bases for J; bases not matched to a gene: 5. Germline CDR1 SGHAT, CDR2 FQNNGV. As DNA, the CDR3 is TGTGCCAGCAGCTTAGGCGGGAGCACCAACGAGCAGTACTTC. Amino acids: CASSLGGSTNEQYF.

This clonotype has a handful of counts. This rearrangement joins TRBV24-1 to TRBJ2-5; D is uncertain. This CDR3 contains 17 residues. Per the germline V gene, CDR1 is KGHDR and CDR2 is SFDVKD. Trimming left V 4 bases short and J 0 bases short, with 17 bases between. The CDR3 loop reads CATSDPSVAPYQETQYF. In nucleotides, the CDR3 is TGTGCCACCAGTGACCCCTCGGTGGCACCATACCAAGAGACCCAGTACTTC.

The rearrangement uses TRBV24-1 and TRBJ2-7; TRBD1 matches 7 bases. Unmatched junction bases numbered 8, after V lost 2 bases and J lost 2 bases. Germline CDR1 and CDR2: KGHDR and SFDVKD. The CDR3 runs 16 residues. DNA for the CDR3: TGTGCCACCAGTGATTCCACAGGGGACCCAGCCTACGAGCAGTACTTC. Residues: CATSDSTGDPAYEQYF.

There are many counts of this clonotype. The chain is built from TRBV5-1 and TRBJ2-3, with TRBD2 matching over 8 bases. The ends lost 1 base at V and 0 bases at J; junction bases unmatched: 7. The germline CDR1 and CDR2 sequences are SGHRS and YFSETQ. There are 17 residues in the CDR3. The CDR3 region is CASSLSAGGPSTDTQYF. CDR3 DNA sequence: TGCGCCAGCAGCTTGTCGGCGGGAGGCCCCAGCACAGATACGCAGTATTTT.

The table lists this clonotype with many counts. V and J are TRBV29-1 and TRBJ2-3, with TRBD1 matching 7 bases. Germline lookup yields CDR1 SQVTM and CDR2 ANQGSEA. There are 11 residues in the CDR3. CDR3 DNA: TGCGGGACAGCATTCACAGATACGCAGTATTTT. Protein: CGTAFTDTQYF.

This clonotype was seen more than once but under ten times. CDR3 sequence (DNA): TGTGCCAGCAGCTTAGGCAGGGGCGAGAACAATGAGCAGTTCTTC. Encoded protein: CASSLGRGENNEQFF. The V call is TRBV5-8, the J call TRBJ2-1, with a possible D match to TRBD1 (6 bases). This CDR3 region has 15 residues. The V end was cut by 2 bases, the J end by 5 bases, with 14 bases between. Germline lookup yields CDR1 SGHTS and CDR2 YDEGEE.

This clonotype showed up just a few times. The genes are TRBV6-1 and TRBJ1-5; D unresolved. V lost 3 bases and J lost 5, with 8 bases in between. The CDR3 runs 13 residues. Germline-derived CDR1 and CDR2 are MNHNS and SASEGT. For the CDR3, the DNA is TGTGCCAGCAGTGAGGACTCCCATCAGCCCCAGCATTTT. Translation gives CASSEDSHQPQHF.

This clonotype has a count of ten or more. J is TRBJ1-5 and V is TRBV7-8; TRBD1 might be the D (6 bases). Germline-derived CDR1 and CDR2 are SGHVS and FQNEAQ. The CDR3 is made up of 16 amino acids. Trimming removed 3 bases at V and 2 bases at J, with 14 bases between. The CDR3: CASSFWDSGGNQPQHF. CDR3 coding DNA: TGTGCCAGCAGCTTTTGGGACTCAGGGGGCAATCAGCCCCAGCATTTT.

This clonotype was found a few times. The chain links TRBV29-1 to TRBJ2-6; no clear D. The V gene's germline CDR1 is SQVTM and CDR2 ANQGSEA. CDR3 length equals 15 residues. Trimming stripped 4 bases from V and 0 bases from J, with 10 bases between. CDR3 bases: TGCAGCGTTGCGGGCGGCTTCTCTGGGGCCAACGTCCTGACTTTC. This translates into CSVAGGFSGANVLTF.

This clonotype was counted a few times. The CDR3, as DNA: TGCGCCAGCAACCCGGGATATACGAACACCGGGGAGCTGTTTTTT. Protein: CASNPGYTNTGELFF. The chain couples TRBV5-1 to TRBJ2-2; D is perhaps TRBD2 (5 bases). Germline CDR1 is SGHRS and CDR2 is YFSETQ. The V end was cut by 6 bases, the J end by 0 bases, with 12 bases between. This CDR3 spans 15 amino acids.

This clonotype was counted at least ten times. V is TRBV12-3 or TRBV12-4 and J is TRBJ2-7; D is ambiguous. Trimming took off 4 bases at V and 2 bases at J, with 9 bases between the two ends. The CDR3 runs 13 residues. The CDR3 reads CASSWISTYEQYF. The CDR3, as DNA: TGTGCCAGCAGTTGGATCTCCACCTACGAGCAGTACTTC.

This chain links TRBV5-1 with TRBJ2-2; weak D call: TRBD2 (5 bases). Trimming removed 0 bases from V and 7 bases from J, with 13 bases in between. The CDR3 is 15 amino acids. Germline assignment: CDR1 SGHRS and CDR2 YFSETQ. CDR3 sequence (DNA): TGCGCCAGCAGCTTGGTTCCAGAGGGCGGCGGGGAGCTGTTTTTT. It specifies CASSLVPEGGGELFF.

Many counts were recorded for this clonotype. CDR3 DNA: TGTGCCAGCAGCCAACGGACTAGAACTCCCTACGAGCAGTACTTC. Translated, it gives CASSQRTRTPYEQYF. The gene calls are TRBV6-1 and TRBJ2-7; TRBD2 aligns across 7 bases. The CDR3 totals 15 residues. The V gene end was trimmed by 6 bases and the J gene end by 2 bases; junction bases not matched to a gene: 10. The germline CDR1 and CDR2 sequences are MNHNS and SASEGT.